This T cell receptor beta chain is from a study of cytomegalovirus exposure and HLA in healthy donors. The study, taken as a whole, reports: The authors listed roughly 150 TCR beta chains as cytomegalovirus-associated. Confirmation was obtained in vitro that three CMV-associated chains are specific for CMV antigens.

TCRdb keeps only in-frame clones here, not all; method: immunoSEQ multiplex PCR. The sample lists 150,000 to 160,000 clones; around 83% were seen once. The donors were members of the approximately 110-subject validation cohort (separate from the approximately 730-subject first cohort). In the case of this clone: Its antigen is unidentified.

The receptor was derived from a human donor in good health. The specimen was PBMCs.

DNA of the CDR3: TGTGCCAGCAGCCCGTACTATACCGGGACAGGGGTTAGCTACGAGCAGTACTTC. It is translated as CASSPYYTGTGVSYEQYF. This rearrangement joins TRBV14 to TRBJ2-7; 10 bases map to TRBD1. The V gene end was trimmed by 4 bases and the J gene end by 3 bases; junction bases not matched to a gene: 15. Germline V gives CDR1 SGHDN, CDR2 FVKESK. This CDR3 contains 18 residues.